The source of this T cell receptor beta chain is a study of blood T cells in healthy people across ages. No fewer than 6.5 million PBMCs went into each sample. Total RNA, at least 6 micrograms per sample, was extracted from PBMCs. The J segment lost 4 bases and the V segment lost 3 bases, leaving 3 bases of the junction unmatched. The CDR3 contains 14 residues. Germline assignment: CDR1 LNHNV and CDR2 YYDKDF (reference sequence). Sample-barcoded 5' priming and a J-beta primer mix drove a second PCR of about 6 to 12 cycles. TCRdb processed the 5' RACE reads anew with MiXCR; each CDR3 protein has one entry. The sample has hundreds of thousands of distinct CDR3 sequences, around 27% seen once. Separately, the same data were catalogued under a study of T cells of mothers and their children. That study reports: In unrelated and related pairs, TCR recombination output is shaped in a similar way by thymic selection.

The chain couples TRBV15 to TRBJ1-1; TRBD1 aligns across 9 bases. This sequence originates from a boy under 10 years old in good health. Material: blood. The CDR3 region has the DNA TGTGCCACCAGCAGGGGACAGGGAGCCACTGAAGCTTTCTTT. This translates into CATSRGQGATEAFF.